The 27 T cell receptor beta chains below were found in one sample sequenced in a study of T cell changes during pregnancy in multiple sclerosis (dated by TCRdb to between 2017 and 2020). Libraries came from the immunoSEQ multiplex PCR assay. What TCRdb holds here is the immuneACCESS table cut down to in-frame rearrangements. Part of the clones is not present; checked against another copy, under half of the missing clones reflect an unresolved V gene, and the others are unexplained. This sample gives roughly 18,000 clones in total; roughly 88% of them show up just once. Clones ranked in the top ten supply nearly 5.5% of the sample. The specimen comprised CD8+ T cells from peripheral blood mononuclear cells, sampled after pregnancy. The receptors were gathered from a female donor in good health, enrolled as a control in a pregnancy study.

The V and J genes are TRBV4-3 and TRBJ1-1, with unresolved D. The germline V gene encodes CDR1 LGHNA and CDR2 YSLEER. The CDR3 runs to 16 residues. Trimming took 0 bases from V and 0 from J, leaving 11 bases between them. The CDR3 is CASSQDPVLLNTEAFF. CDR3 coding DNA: TGCGCCAGCAGCCAAGATCCCGTCCTTCTGAACACTGAAGCTTTCTTT.

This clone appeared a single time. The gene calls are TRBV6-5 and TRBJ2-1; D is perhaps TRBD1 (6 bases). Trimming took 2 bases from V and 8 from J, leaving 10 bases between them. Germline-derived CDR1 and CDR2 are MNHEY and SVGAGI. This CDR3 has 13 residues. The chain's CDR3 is CASSYLQGDEQFF. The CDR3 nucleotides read TGTGCCAGCAGTTACCTACAGGGCGATGAGCAGTTCTTC.

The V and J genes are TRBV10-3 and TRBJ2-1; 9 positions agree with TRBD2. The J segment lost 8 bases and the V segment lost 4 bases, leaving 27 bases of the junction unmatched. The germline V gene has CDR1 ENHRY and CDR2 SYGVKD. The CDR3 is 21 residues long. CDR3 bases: TGTGCCATCAGTGGGTCCCGAAAACTCGGTAGCGGGGGAAAGAGCGGGGATGAGCAGTTCTTC. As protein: CAISGSRKLGSGGKSGDEQFF.

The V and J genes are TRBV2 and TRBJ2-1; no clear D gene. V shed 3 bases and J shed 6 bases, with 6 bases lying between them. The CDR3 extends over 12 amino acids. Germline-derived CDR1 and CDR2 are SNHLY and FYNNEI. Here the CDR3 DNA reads TGTGCCAGCAGTGACCTGGCCAATGAGCAGTTCTTC. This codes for CASSDLANEQFF. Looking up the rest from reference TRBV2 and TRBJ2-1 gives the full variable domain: EPEVTQTPSHQVTQMGQEVILRCVPISNHLYFYWYRQILGQKVEFLVSFYNNEISEKSEIFDDQFSVERPDGSNFTLKIRSTKLEDSAMYFCASSDLANEQFFGPGTRLTVL.

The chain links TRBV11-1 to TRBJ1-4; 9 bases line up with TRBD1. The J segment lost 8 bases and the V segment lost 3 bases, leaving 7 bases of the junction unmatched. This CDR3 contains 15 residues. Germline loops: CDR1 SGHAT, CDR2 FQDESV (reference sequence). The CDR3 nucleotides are TGTGCCAGCAGCTTGGATCCGGACAGGGGCGAAAAACTGTTTTTT. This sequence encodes CASSLDPDRGEKLFF.

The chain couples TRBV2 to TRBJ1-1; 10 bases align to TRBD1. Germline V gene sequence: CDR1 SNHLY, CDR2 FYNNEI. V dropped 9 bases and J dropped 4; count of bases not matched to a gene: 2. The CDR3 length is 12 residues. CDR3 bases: TGTGCCAGGAGGGACAGGGGCACTGAAGCTTTCTTT. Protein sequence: CARRDRGTEAFF. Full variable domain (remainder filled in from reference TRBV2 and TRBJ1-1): EPEVTQTPSHQVTQMGQEVILRCVPISNHLYFYWYRQILGQKVEFLVSFYNNEISEKSEIFDDQFSVERPDGSNFTLKIRSTKLEDSAMYFCARRDRGTEAFFGQGTRLTVV.

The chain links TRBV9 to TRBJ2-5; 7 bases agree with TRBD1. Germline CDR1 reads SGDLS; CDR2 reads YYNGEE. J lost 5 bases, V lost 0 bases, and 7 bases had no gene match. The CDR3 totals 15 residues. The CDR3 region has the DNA TGTGCCAGCAGCGTAGCCGGTCAGGGGGTCGAGACCCAGTACTTC. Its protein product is CASSVAGQGVETQYF.

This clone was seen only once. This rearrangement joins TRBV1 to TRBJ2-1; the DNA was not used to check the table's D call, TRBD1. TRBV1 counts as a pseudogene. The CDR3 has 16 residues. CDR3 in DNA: TGCACCAGCAGCCAAGGACGACAGGTGAGGTACAATGAGCAGTTCTTC. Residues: CTSSQGRQVRYNEQFF.

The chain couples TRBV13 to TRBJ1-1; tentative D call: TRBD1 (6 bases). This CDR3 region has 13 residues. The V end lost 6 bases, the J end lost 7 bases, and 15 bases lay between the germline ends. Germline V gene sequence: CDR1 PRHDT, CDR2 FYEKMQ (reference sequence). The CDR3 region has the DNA TGTGCCAGCAGTTTGGGGGCTGGGGGTGAAGCTTTCTTT. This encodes CASSLGAGGEAFF.

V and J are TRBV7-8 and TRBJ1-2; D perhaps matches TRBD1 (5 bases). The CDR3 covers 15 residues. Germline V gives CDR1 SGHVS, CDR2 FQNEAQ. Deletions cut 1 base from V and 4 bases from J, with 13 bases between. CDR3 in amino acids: CASSLVNQGSYGYTF. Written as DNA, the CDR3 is TGTGCCAGCAGCTTAGTTAACCAGGGCTCCTATGGCTACACCTTC.

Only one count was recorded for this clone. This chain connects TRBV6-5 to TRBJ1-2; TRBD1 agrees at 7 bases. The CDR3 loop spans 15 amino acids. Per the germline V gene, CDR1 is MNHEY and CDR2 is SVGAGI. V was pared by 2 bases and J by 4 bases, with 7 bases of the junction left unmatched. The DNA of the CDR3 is TGTGCCAGCAGTTACCATCCTCGGGACAGCTATGGCTACACCTTC. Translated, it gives CASSYHPRDSYGYTF.

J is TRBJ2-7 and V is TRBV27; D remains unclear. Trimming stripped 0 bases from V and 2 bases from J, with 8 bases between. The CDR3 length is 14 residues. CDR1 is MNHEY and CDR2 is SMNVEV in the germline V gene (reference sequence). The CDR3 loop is CASSLSSGPYEQYF. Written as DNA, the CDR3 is TGTGCCAGCAGTTTATCATCTGGGCCCTACGAGCAGTACTTC.

CDR3 DNA: TGTGCCAGCAGCCACCCTAGGACAGGGCACGAGCAGTACTTC. Translating it yields CASSHPRTGHEQYF. The chain is built from TRBV4-2 and TRBJ2-7, with 8 bases identical to TRBD1. This CDR3 is 14 amino acids long. Germline V CDR1 and CDR2: LGHNA, YNFKEQ. Trimming took 3 bases from V and 5 from J; bases not matched to a gene: 6.

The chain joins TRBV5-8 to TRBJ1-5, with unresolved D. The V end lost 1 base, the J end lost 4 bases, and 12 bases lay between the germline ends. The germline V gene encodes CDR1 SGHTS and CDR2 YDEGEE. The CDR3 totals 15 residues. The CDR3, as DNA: TGTGCCAGCAGCTTGAGCGGAGGCCTGAATCAGCCCCAGCATTTT. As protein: CASSLSGGLNQPQHF.

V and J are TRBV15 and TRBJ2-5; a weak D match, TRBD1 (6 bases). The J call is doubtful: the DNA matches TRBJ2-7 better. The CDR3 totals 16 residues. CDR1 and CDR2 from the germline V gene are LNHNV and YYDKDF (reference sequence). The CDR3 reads CATSRDLGTRGYEQYF. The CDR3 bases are TGTGCCACCAGCAGAGATTTAGGGACACGGGGCTACGAGCAGTACTTC.

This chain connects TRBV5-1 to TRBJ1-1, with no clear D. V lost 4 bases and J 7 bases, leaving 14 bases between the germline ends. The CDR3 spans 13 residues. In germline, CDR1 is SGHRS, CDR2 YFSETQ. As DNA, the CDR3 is TGCGCCAGCAGCGGCAAAATCGAGGGTGAAGCTTTCTTT. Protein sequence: CASSGKIEGEAFF. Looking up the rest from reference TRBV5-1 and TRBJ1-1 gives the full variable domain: KAGVTQTPRYLIKTRGQQVTLSCSPISGHRSVSWYQQTPGQGLQFLFEYFSETQRNKGNFPGRFSGRQFSNSRSEMNVSTLELGDSALYLCASSGKIEGEAFFGQGTRLTVV.

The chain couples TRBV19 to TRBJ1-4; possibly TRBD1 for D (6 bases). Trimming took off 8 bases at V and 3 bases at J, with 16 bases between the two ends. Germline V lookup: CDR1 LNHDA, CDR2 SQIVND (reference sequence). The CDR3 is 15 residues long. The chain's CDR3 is CASADRQSPNEKLFF. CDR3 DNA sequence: TGTGCCAGTGCTGACAGGCAGAGTCCTAATGAAAAACTGTTTTTT.

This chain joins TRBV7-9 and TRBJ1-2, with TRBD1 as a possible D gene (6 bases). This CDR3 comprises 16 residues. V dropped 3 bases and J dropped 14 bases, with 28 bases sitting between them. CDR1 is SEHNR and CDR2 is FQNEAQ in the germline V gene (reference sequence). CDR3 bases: TGTGCCAGCAGCTTTCTCCAAGCGGAGTGGGGGCACGTAGGGACCTTC. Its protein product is CASSFLQAEWGHVGTF.

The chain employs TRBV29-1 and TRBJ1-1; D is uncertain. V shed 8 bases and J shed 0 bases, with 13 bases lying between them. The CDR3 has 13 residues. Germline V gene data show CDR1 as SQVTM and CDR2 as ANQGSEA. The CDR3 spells CSWQEGVNTEAFF. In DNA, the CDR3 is TGCAGCTGGCAAGAGGGTGTGAACACTGAAGCTTTCTTT.

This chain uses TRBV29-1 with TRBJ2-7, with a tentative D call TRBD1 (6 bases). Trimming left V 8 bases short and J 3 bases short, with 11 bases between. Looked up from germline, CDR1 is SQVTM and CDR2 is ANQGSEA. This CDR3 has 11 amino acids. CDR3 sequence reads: CSFNRDYEQYF. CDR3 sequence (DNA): TGCAGCTTTAACAGGGACTACGAGCAGTACTTC.

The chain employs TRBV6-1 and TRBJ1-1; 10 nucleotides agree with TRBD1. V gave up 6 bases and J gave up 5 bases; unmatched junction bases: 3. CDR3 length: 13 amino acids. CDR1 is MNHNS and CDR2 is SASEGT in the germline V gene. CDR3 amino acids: CASRTGGRTEAFF. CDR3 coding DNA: TGTGCCAGCAGGACAGGGGGCCGGACTGAAGCTTTCTTT.

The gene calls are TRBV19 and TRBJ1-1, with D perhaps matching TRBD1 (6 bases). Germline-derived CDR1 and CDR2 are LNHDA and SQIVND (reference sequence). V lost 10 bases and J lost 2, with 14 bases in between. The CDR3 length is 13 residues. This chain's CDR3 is CATLDRSNTEAFF. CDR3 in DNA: TGTGCCACCCTCGACAGGTCTAACACTGAAGCTTTCTTT.

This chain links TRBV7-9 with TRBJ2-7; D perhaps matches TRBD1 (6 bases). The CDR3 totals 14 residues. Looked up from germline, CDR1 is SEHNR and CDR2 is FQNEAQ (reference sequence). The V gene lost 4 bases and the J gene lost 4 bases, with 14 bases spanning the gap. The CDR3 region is CASSWDTAVYEQYF. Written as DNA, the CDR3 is TGTGCCAGCAGCTGGGACACAGCCGTATACGAGCAGTACTTC.

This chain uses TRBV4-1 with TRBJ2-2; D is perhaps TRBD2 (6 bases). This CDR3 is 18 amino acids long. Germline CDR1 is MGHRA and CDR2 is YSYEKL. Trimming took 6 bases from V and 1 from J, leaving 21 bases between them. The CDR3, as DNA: TGCGCCAGCAGTCTCCGGACCGCCACCGGGGGGAACACCGGGGAGCTGTTTTTT. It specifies CASSLRTATGGNTGELFF.

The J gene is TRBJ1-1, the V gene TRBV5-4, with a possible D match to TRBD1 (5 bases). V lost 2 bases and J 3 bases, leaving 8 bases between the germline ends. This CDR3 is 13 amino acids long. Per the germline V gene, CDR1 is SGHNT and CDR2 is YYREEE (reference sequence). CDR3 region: CASSFGGYTEAFF. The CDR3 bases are TGTGCCAGCAGCTTCGGGGGTTACACTGAAGCTTTCTTT.

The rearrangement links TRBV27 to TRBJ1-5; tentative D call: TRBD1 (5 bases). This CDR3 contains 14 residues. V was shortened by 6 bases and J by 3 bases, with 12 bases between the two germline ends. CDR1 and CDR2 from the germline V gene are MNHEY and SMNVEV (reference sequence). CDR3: CASSDLGPNQPQHF. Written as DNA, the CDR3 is TGTGCCAGCAGCGACCTGGGGCCCAATCAGCCCCAGCATTTT.

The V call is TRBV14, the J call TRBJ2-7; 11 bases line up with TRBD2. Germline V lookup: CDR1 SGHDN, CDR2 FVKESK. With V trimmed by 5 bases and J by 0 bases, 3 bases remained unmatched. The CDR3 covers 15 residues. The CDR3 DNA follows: TGTGCCAGCAGCGAGGGACTAGCGGACTCCTACGAGCAGTACTTC. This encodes CASSEGLADSYEQYF.